The T cell receptor beta chain under discussion was sequenced for a study of cytomegalovirus exposure and HLA in healthy donors. The primer mix had 60 Vbeta and 13 Jbeta primers. TCRdb's copy holds only in-frame clones and misses some; the assay was immunoSEQ multiplex PCR. The sample yields 170,000 or so clones, 75% to 85% seen once. The CDR3 covers 15 residues. Deletions cut 2 bases from V and 2 bases from J, with 12 bases between. The germline CDR1 and CDR2 sequences are MNHEY and SVGAGI. The sample consisted of PBMCs. The chain combines TRBV6-5 with TRBJ1-2; no reliable D call. The source is a woman aged 45 to 65 in good health and CMV-seropositive. Here the CDR3 DNA reads TGTGCCAGCAGTTACGGTGAAAGCGGGAACTATGGCTACACCTTC. The encoded protein is CASSYGESGNYGYTF.